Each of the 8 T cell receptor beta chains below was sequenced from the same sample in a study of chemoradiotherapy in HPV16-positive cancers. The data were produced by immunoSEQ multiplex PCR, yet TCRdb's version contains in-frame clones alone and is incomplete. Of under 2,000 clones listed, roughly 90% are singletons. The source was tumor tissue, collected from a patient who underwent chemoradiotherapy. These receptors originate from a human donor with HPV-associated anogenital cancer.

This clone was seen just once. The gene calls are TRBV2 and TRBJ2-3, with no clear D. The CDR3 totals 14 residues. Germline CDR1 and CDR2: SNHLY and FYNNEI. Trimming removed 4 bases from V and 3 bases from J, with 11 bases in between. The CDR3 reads CASSGSAVTDTQYF. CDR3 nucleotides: TGTGCCAGCAGTGGTTCGGCAGTGACAGATACGCAGTATTTT.

In DNA form, the CDR3 reads TGTGCCAGCTCACCACAACAGGGGAACACTGAAGCTTTCTTT. It specifies CASSPQQGNTEAFF. The chain links TRBV18 to TRBJ1-1; a weak D match, TRBD1 (6 bases). This CDR3 is 14 amino acids long. Germline assignment: CDR1 KGHSH and CDR2 LQKENI. V lost 1 base and J lost 1, with 7 bases in between. Drawing the rest from reference TRBV18 and TRBJ1-1, the complete variable domain is NAGVMQNPRHLVRRRGQEARLRCSPMKGHSHVYWYRQLPEEGLKFMVYLQKENIIDESGMPKERFSAEFPKEGPSILRIQQVVRGDSAAYFCASSPQQGNTEAFFGQGTRLTVV.

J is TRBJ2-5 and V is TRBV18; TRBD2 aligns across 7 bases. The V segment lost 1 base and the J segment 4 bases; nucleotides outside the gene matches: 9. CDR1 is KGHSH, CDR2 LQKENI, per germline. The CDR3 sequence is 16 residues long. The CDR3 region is CASSPRSGGSGETQYF. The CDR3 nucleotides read TGTGCCAGCTCACCACGATCCGGCGGGAGTGGAGAGACCCAGTACTTC.

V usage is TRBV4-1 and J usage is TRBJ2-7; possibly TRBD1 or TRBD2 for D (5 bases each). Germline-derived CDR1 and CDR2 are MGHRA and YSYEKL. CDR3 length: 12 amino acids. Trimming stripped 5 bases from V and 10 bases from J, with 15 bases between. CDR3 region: CASSDRDPTQYF. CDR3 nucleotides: TGCGCCAGCAGCGACCGGGACCCCACCCAGTACTTC.

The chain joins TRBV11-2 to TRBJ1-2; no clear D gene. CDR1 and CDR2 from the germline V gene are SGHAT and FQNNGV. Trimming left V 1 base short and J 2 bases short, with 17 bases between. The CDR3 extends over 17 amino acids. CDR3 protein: CASSLGGWAFYNYGYTF. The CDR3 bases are TGTGCCAGCAGCTTAGGTGGGTGGGCTTTCTACAACTATGGCTACACCTTC.

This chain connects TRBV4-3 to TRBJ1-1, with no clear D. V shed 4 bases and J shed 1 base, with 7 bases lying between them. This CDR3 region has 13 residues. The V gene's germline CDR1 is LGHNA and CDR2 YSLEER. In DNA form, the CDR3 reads TGCGCCAGCAGCCTAGGCAGGAACACTGAAGCTTTCTTT. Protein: CASSLGRNTEAFF.

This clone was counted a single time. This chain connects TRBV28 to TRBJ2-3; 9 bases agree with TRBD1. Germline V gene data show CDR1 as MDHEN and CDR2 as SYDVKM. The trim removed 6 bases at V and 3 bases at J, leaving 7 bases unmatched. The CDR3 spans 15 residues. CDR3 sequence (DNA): TGTGCCAGCAGGTACGGGACAGGGACAACAGATACGCAGTATTTT. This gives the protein CASRYGTGTTDTQYF.

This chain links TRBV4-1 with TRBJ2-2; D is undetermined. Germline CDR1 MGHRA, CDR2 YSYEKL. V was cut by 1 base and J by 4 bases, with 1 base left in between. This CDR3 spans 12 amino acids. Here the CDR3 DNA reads TGCGCCAGCAGCCAAGTCACCGGGGAGCTGTTTTTT. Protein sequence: CASSQVTGELFF.